This T cell receptor beta chain was retrieved from a study of cytomegalovirus exposure and HLA in healthy donors. Findings and limits, study-wide: Common viral pathogens were later found to be apparently linked to several of the most significant clusters.

Use of 60 Vbeta and 13 Jbeta primers characterized the PCR. Sequencing was performed with immunoSEQ multiplex PCR; in TCRdb, only in-frame clones are kept and a portion is missing. This table holds about 87,000 clones, less than 80% found once. This clone was seen only a few times. Antigen specificity is unknown. The germline CDR1 and CDR2 sequences are MNHEY and SMNVEV (reference sequence). V was shortened by 5 bases and J by 3 bases, with 17 bases between the two germline ends. The CDR3 is 15 residues long. The sequence derives from a man younger than 40 in good health and CMV-seropositive. Material: PBMCs. The chain joins TRBV27 to TRBJ2-7; the D gene is possibly TRBD1 (6 bases). The CDR3 DNA reads TGTGCCAGCAGTACAACACAAGAGGGGGACTACGAGCAGTACTTC. This gives the protein CASSTTQEGDYEQYF.